Below are 30 T cell receptor beta chains sequenced from a single sample in a study of blood T cells in healthy people across ages. The use of a sample-barcoded 5' primer and a J-beta primer mix characterized a second PCR of about 7 to 12 cycles. TCRdb itself ran the 5' RACE reads through MiXCR, one entry per CDR3 protein. The sample yields about 770,000 distinct CDR3 sequences, under 45% seen once. The sequenced sample consisted of blood. The receptors shown here come from a man aged 55 to 70 in good health.

Of note for this clonotype: One junction end disagrees with the germline gene, perhaps due to a read error. The CDR3 protein is CAGSQERWGSYEQYF. The CDR3 DNA follows: TGCGCCGGCAGCCAGGAGCGGTGGGGCTCCTACGAGCAGTACTTC. The chain employs TRBV4-3 and TRBJ2-7, with a possible D match to TRBD2 (5 bases). The CDR3 is 15 amino acids. Per germline, CDR1 LGHNA and CDR2 YSLEER.

In this sample, this clonotype turned up a few times. The chain recombines TRBV4-2 with TRBJ1-2; 7 bases fit TRBD1. Germline-derived CDR1 and CDR2 are LGHNA and YNFKEQ. J was trimmed by 7 bases and V by 6 bases; bases with no gene match: 8. The CDR3 totals 13 residues. The chain's CDR3 is CASSSEGAAGYTF. CDR3 nucleotide sequence: TGTGCCAGCAGTTCCGAGGGGGCGGCTGGCTACACCTTC.

V is TRBV6-2 or TRBV6-3 and J is TRBJ2-3, with 12 bases fitting TRBD2. The CDR3 is 15 residues long. Unmatched junction bases numbered 5, after V lost 6 bases and J lost 4 bases. Germline loops: CDR1 MNHEY, CDR2 SVGEGT. CDR3 nucleotide sequence: TGTGCCAGCAGCACCGGACTAGCGGGGTCAGATACGCAGTATTTT. Its translation: CASSTGLAGSDTQYF.

The rearrangement joins TRBV28 to TRBJ2-2; perhaps TRBD1 as D (6 bases). V dropped 5 bases and J dropped 3 bases, with 13 bases sitting between them. CDR1 MDHEN and CDR2 SYDVKM come from the germline V gene. The CDR3 has 15 amino acids. CDR3 nucleotides: TGTGCCAGCAGTATCCGACAGGAGCACACCGGGGAGCTGTTTTTT. This encodes CASSIRQEHTGELFF.

The chain employs TRBV25-1 and TRBJ1-2, with a possible D match to TRBD1 (6 bases). The CDR3 sequence is 14 residues long. In germline, CDR1 is MGHDK, CDR2 SYGVNS. V shed 4 bases and J shed 8 bases, with 17 bases lying between them. CDR3 amino acids: CASSAGATGRGYTF. DNA of the CDR3: TGTGCCAGCAGTGCGGGGGCGACAGGCAGGGGCTACACCTTC.

This clonotype was recorded only once. This sequence joins TRBV28 and TRBJ1-5; 8 bases map to TRBD1. V was pared by 2 bases and J by 4 bases, with 16 bases of the junction left unmatched. The CDR3 runs to 19 residues. CDR1 MDHEN and CDR2 SYDVKM come from the germline V gene. CDR3: CASSLRTGHGQGMNQPQHF. CDR3 in DNA: TGTGCCAGCAGTTTACGGACAGGGCATGGACAAGGGATGAATCAGCCCCAGCATTTT.

V is TRBV24-1 and J is TRBJ2-3; D unresolved. With 5 bases removed from V and 2 bases from J, the gap between germline ends came to 7 bases. The CDR3 is made up of 13 amino acids. The germline V gene encodes CDR1 KGHDR and CDR2 SFDVKD. CDR3 protein: CATSGSHTDTQYF. In DNA form, the CDR3 reads TGTGCCACCAGTGGTTCCCACACAGATACGCAGTATTTT.

J is TRBJ2-1 and V is TRBV5-1, with 11 bases that match TRBD2. The V gene end was trimmed by 3 bases and the J gene end by 10 bases; junction bases not matched to a gene: 9. The germline gives CDR1 SGHRS, CDR2 YFSETQ. There are 15 residues in the CDR3. The CDR3 protein is CASSWTSGRGGEQFF. The CDR3 region has the DNA TGCGCCAGCAGCTGGACTAGCGGGCGGGGGGGGGAGCAGTTCTTC.

The chain couples TRBV2 to TRBJ2-7, with 7 nucleotides matching TRBD1. The CDR3 length is 14 residues. Looked up from germline, CDR1 is SNHLY and CDR2 is FYNNEI. J gave up 5 bases and V 3 bases, and 7 bases lay outside the gene matches. The DNA of the CDR3 is TGTGCCAGCAGTGATGTTCCCGGGACAGACGAGCAGTACTTC. It codes for CASSDVPGTDEQYF.

This clonotype was detected many times. The chain employs TRBV12-3 or TRBV12-4 and TRBJ1-1; tentative D call: TRBD1 (6 bases). The CDR3 extends over 14 amino acids. Deletions cut 7 bases from V and 0 bases from J, with 12 bases between. The CDR3 region is CASTPQGMNTEAFF. The CDR3 DNA follows: TGTGCCAGCACCCCACAGGGAATGAACACTGAAGCTTTCTTT.

The chain employs TRBV30 and TRBJ2-7, with D possibly being TRBD1 or TRBD2 (5 bases each). The CDR3 spans 15 residues. Looked up from germline, CDR1 is GTSNPN and CDR2 is SVGIG (reference sequence). V gave up 3 bases and J gave up 5 bases, with 20 bases separating them. This CDR3 is CAWSRTSGTRHEQYF. CDR3 nucleotides: TGTGCCTGGAGCCGTACGTCAGGGACGCGCCACGAGCAGTACTTC.

The chain carries TRBV11-2 and TRBJ1-6; 12 nucleotides align to TRBD1. Germline trimming cut 0 bases from V and 2 bases from J; bases unmatched to any gene: 5. The germline V gene encodes CDR1 SGHAT and CDR2 FQNNGV. The CDR3 sequence is 19 residues long. Here the CDR3 DNA reads TGTGCCAGCAGCTTAGAGTTCGGGACAGGGGGCACCTATAATTCACCCCTCCACTTT. Translating it yields CASSLEFGTGGTYNSPLHF. Using reference TRBV11-2 and TRBJ1-6 for the parts outside the CDR3, the full variable domain is EAGVAQSPRYKIIEKRQSVAFWCNPISGHATLYWYQQILGQGPKLLIQFQNNGVVDDSQLPKDRFSAERLKGVDSTLKIQPAKLEDSAVYLCASSLEFGTGGTYNSPLHFGNGTRLTVT.

This clonotype was seen a handful of times. This chain joins TRBV4-3 and TRBJ1-5, with D tentatively TRBD1 (6 bases). The germline V and J ends were trimmed by 0 bases and 10 bases, with 13 bases remaining between them. This CDR3 is 14 amino acids long. Germline loops: CDR1 LGHNA, CDR2 YSLEER. The CDR3 DNA follows: TGCGCCAGCAGCCAAGACAGGGGTGGTCAACCCCAGCATTTT. Protein product: CASSQDRGGQPQHF.

The J gene is TRBJ2-7, the V gene TRBV15; 9 bases map to TRBD2. The CDR3 spans 17 residues. CDR1 and CDR2 from the germline V gene are LNHNV and YYDKDF (reference sequence). Germline trimming cut 0 bases from V and 3 bases from J; bases unmatched to any gene: 9. The CDR3: CATSRDLGRGGFYEQYF. DNA for the CDR3: TGTGCCACCAGCAGAGATCTTGGGCGGGGGGGCTTCTACGAGCAGTACTTC.

The chain is built from TRBV6-2 or TRBV6-3 and TRBJ2-5; D might be TRBD1 or TRBD2, each matching 5 bases. Germline values: CDR1 MNHEY, CDR2 SVGEGT. Trimming removed 2 bases at V and 7 bases at J, with 14 bases between. The CDR3 contains 14 residues. The CDR3 spells CASSYRDRTGTQYF. Written as DNA, the CDR3 is TGTGCCAGCAGTTACCGGGACCGAACGGGGACCCAGTACTTC.

The V gene is TRBV14, the J gene TRBJ2-2; D gene unclear. The CDR3 is made up of 16 amino acids. The ends were cut back, 4 bases at V and 4 bases at J, with 16 bases in the middle. CDR1 is SGHDN and CDR2 is FVKESK in the germline V gene. Here the CDR3 DNA reads TGTGCCAGCAGCCCTTATAAGGGCCGAGGCACCGGGGAGCTGTTTTTT. Translation gives CASSPYKGRGTGELFF.

This chain connects TRBV6-5 to TRBJ2-5; TRBD1 or TRBD2 may be the D gene (6 bases each). The end of the DNA fits TRBJ2-7 better, so the J call may be wrong. Germline CDR1 reads MNHEY; CDR2 reads SVGAGI. The CDR3 contains 14 residues. CDR3 residues: CASSYRGDTYEQYF. The CDR3, as DNA: TGTGCCAGCAGTTACAGGGGGGACACCTACGAGCAGTACTTC.

This clonotype occurred once. CDR3 residues: CSASDSGKTVYGYTF. CDR3 coding DNA: TGCAGTGCTAGCGACAGTGGTAAAACCGTATATGGCTACACCTTC. This chain links TRBV20-1 with TRBJ1-2; a possible D gene is TRBD1 (5 bases). The CDR3 consists of 15 residues. The V gene lost 3 bases and the J gene lost 5 bases, with 19 bases spanning the gap. CDR1 is DFQATT, CDR2 SNEGSKA, per germline (reference sequence).

CDR3 sequence (DNA): TGTGCCAGCAGTTTACGGGGGTCCAAAAACATTCAGTACTTC. Translation gives CASSLRGSKNIQYF. The chain employs TRBV12-3 or TRBV12-4 and TRBJ2-4; D is perhaps TRBD2 (6 bases). The ends were cut back, 2 bases at V and 2 bases at J, with 7 bases in the middle. This CDR3 is built from 14 residues.

The V gene is TRBV5-1, the J gene TRBJ2-3; possibly TRBD1 for D (6 bases). V dropped 3 bases and J dropped 2 bases, with 13 bases sitting between them. CDR1 is SGHRS, CDR2 YFSETQ, per germline. This CDR3 is 15 amino acids long. CDR3 residues: CASSWRTEPTDTQYF. CDR3 coding DNA: TGCGCCAGCAGCTGGAGGACAGAACCCACAGATACGCAGTATTTT.

This clonotype was seen a handful of times. The rearrangement uses TRBV21-1 and TRBJ2-1; the table's D call, TRBD2, has no DNA check behind it. TRBV21-1 is shown as a pseudogene. The CDR3 extends over 17 amino acids. CDR3 amino acids: CAKPGLAGGVVYNEQFF. CDR3 sequence (DNA): TGTGCCAAGCCGGGACTAGCGGGGGGAGTAGTCTACAATGAGCAGTTCTTC.

This rearrangement joins TRBV4-3 to TRBJ2-7; TRBD1 matches at 9 bases. After removal of 4 bases from V and 0 bases from J, the junction contained 7 bases not matched to a gene. The germline gives CDR1 LGHNA, CDR2 YSLEER. The CDR3 is 16 residues long. CDR3 residues: CASSPEGTGSSYEQYF. DNA for the CDR3: TGCGCCAGCAGCCCCGAAGGGACAGGGAGCTCCTACGAGCAGTACTTC.

V is TRBV9 and J is TRBJ2-3; D possibly corresponds to TRBD2 (6 bases). The CDR3 totals 15 residues. The germline CDR1 and CDR2 sequences are SGDLS and YYNGEE. The V gene lost 3 bases and the J gene lost 0 bases, with 11 bases spanning the gap. The CDR3 DNA reads TGTGCCAGCAGCGACCTGCGGGAAAGCACAGATACGCAGTATTTT. Its translation: CASSDLRESTDTQYF.

There are a few counts of this clonotype. The chain recombines TRBV6-2 or TRBV6-3 with TRBJ2-7; the D is unclear. The CDR3 spans 15 residues. Germline V gene lookup returns CDR1 MNHEY and CDR2 SVGEGT. Trimming cost V 2 bases and J 2 bases, with 13 bases left between them. The CDR3 is CASSYPSRAAYEQYF. The CDR3 DNA sequence: TGTGCCAGCAGTTACCCCTCACGGGCAGCCTACGAGCAGTACTTC.

This clonotype turned up a few times. V is TRBV6-2 or TRBV6-3 and J is TRBJ2-5; D may be TRBD1 or TRBD2 (5 bases each). The germline V gene encodes CDR1 MNHEY and CDR2 SVGEGT. Trimming stripped 2 bases from V and 4 bases from J, with 14 bases between. The CDR3 has 15 amino acids. The CDR3 DNA reads as TGTGCCAGCAGTTACACCGGGACGTTTGGAGAGACCCAGTACTTC. It codes for CASSYTGTFGETQYF.

The sample holds a few counts of this clonotype. CDR3 DNA sequence: TGTGCCACCAGCAGAGCCCTAGCGGGGGGCGAAGATACGCAGTATTTT. This codes for CATSRALAGGEDTQYF. The J gene is TRBJ2-3, the V gene TRBV15; 11 bases fit TRBD2. CDR1 and CDR2 from the germline V gene are LNHNV and YYDKDF (reference sequence). The CDR3 is 16 residues long. V lost 1 base and J lost 5; bases outside the gene matches: 5.

Points on this clonotype: A much larger clone sits a single nucleotide away, making a read error possible. The J gene is TRBJ2-3, the V gene TRBV27; no definite D call. Germline CDR1 and CDR2: MNHEY and SMNVEV (reference sequence). The CDR3 loop spans 14 amino acids. Between the trimmed V and J ends, which lost 5 bases and 0 bases, there was a span of 9 bases. In DNA, the CDR3 is TGTGCCAGCAGTGCCTCGCGAAGCACAGATACGCAGTATTTT. Protein product: CASSASRSTDTQYF.

The chain combines TRBV4-1 with TRBJ2-3, with a tentative D call TRBD1 (5 bases). This CDR3 region has 14 residues. Germline V gene sequence: CDR1 MGHRA, CDR2 YSYEKL. V lost 3 bases and J 2 bases, leaving 9 bases between the germline ends. The CDR3 here is CASSQDTNTDTQYF. The DNA for the CDR3 is TGCGCCAGCAGCCAGGACACTAACACAGATACGCAGTATTTT.

J is TRBJ2-2 and V is TRBV5-5; TRBD1 matches at 8 bases. Germline V gene sequence: CDR1 SGHKS, CDR2 YYEKEE (reference sequence). The V segment lost 0 bases and the J segment 5 bases; nucleotides outside the gene matches: 6. The CDR3 is 16 residues long. CDR3 sequence (DNA): TGTGCCAGCAGCTTGGCCGGACAGGGTTGGACCGGGGAGCTGTTTTTT. As protein: CASSLAGQGWTGELFF.

V is TRBV18 and J is TRBJ2-3; perhaps TRBD1 as D (6 bases). The CDR3 is 15 amino acids. Trimming took off 4 bases at V and 2 bases at J, with 13 bases between the two ends. Germline V lookup: CDR1 KGHSH, CDR2 LQKENI. The CDR3 DNA reads TGTGCCAGCTCACTAACAGGGCTCCCCACAGATACGCAGTATTTT. This encodes CASSLTGLPTDTQYF.